This T cell receptor beta chain was found in a study of regulatory T cells in long-lasting Graves disease. Study background: Treatment with antithyroid drugs for over 5 years, together with positive TSH receptor antibodies, meant persistent Graves' disease.

Concerning this clonotype: Antigen unknown.

Arm-PCR with iRepertoire HTBI primers amplified the CDR3 regions for these TCR beta libraries. TCRdb re-analysed the multiplex PCR reads in MiXCR, keeping a single row per CDR3 protein. The data show roughly 700,000 distinct CDR3 sequences, about 30% seen once. Documented time point: persistent/refractory GD, antithyroid drugs over 5 years with positive TRAb. Construction of the TCR library relied on RNA isolated from PBMCs. As a group, patients came from one endocrinology department in Xi'an, China. Blood from the periphery, approximately 10 milliliters in all, was drawn into EDTA tubes. Study-wide findings and caveats: TRBV28, TRBJ1-2 and TRBJ2-5 were favored in persistent disease.

This CDR3 region has 17 residues. The V end lost 10 bases, the J end lost 5 bases, and 27 bases lay between the germline ends. Germline V gene data show CDR1 as MNHNS and CDR2 as SASEGT. This receptor was obtained from a female donor with Graves disease. V is TRBV6-1 and J is TRBJ2-4; D not certain. This specimen was peripheral blood mononuclear cells (PBMCs), taken when the disease was refractory, from a patient treated with antithyroid drugs. DNA of the CDR3: TGTGCCATCGAACATCATGGCCCGACCATATTCCAAAACATTCAGTACTTC. Translated, it gives CAIEHHGPTIFQNIQYF.